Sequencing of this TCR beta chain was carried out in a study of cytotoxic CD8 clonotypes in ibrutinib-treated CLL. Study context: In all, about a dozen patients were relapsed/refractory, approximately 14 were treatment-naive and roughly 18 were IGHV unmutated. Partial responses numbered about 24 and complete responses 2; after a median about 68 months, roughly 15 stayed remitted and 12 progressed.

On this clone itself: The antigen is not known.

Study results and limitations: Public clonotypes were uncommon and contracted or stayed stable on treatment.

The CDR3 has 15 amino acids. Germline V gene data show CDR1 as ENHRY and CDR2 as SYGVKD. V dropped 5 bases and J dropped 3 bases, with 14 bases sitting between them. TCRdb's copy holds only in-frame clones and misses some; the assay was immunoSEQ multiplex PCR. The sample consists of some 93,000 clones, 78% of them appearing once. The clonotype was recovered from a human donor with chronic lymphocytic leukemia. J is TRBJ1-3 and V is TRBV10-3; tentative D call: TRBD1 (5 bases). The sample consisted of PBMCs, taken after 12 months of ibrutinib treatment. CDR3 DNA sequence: TGTGCCATCAGTCCCCAGGGCCTACATGGAAACACCATATATTTT. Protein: CAISPQGLHGNTIYF.